This T cell receptor (beta chain) was identified during a study of cytomegalovirus exposure and HLA in healthy donors. TCRdb's copy holds only in-frame clones and misses some; the assay was immunoSEQ multiplex PCR. The sample lists 150,000 to 200,000 clones; 84% were seen once. This clone was observed once. The CDR3 contains 16 residues. CDR1 SGHDT and CDR2 YYEEEE come from the germline V gene. Trimming left V 4 bases short and J 0 bases short, with 11 bases between. The TCR sequence derives from a man aged 30-40 years in good health and CMV-seropositive. The chain uses TRBV5-6 and TRBJ2-6, with D possibly TRBD2 on 5 matching bases. Sequencing was done on a sample of PBMCs. The CDR3 DNA sequence: TGTGCCAGCAGCCCGGGAACAACCTCTGGGGCCAACGTCCTGACTTTC. Protein product: CASSPGTTSGANVLTF. Variable domain in full (rest from reference TRBV5-6 and TRBJ2-6): DAGVTQSPTHLIKTRGQQVTLRCSPKSGHDTVSWYQQALGQGPQFIFQYYEEEERQRGNFPDRFSGHQFPNYSSELNVNALLLGDSALYLCASSPGTTSGANVLTFGAGSRLTVL.